Shown below are 29 T cell receptor beta chains from a single sample sequenced in a study of control samples from healthy donors and cancer patients. The method was immunoSEQ multiplex PCR; TCRdb's version includes in-frame clones alone and lacks a portion of them. The sample lists around 110,000 clones, around nine tenths occurring once. Material for sequencing was blood. Source of these receptors: a woman aged 65 to 85 in good health.

Comments on this clone: Other DNA sequences in the sample encode the same CDR3. The chain uses TRBV9 and TRBJ2-3; D is undetermined. V was pared by 1 base and J by 0 bases, with 6 bases between. Germline loops: CDR1 SGDLS, CDR2 YYNGEE. The CDR3 runs 14 residues. The CDR3 protein is CASSVRSSTDTQYF. The CDR3 DNA sequence: TGTGCCAGCAGCGTACGTTCTAGCACAGATACGCAGTATTTT.

The gene calls are TRBV7-9 and TRBJ2-6, with D unresolved. CDR1 and CDR2 (germline): SEHNR, FQNEAQ (reference sequence). V shed 5 bases and J shed 1 base, with 12 bases lying between them. The CDR3 consists of 16 residues. CDR3 coding DNA: TGTGCCAGCAGCGTCGACCGATATTCTGGGGCCAACGTCCTGACTTTC. Amino acids: CASSVDRYSGANVLTF.

This clone was picked up one time. Relative to the germline gene, one junction end is altered; a read error may explain this. This sequence joins TRBV5-8 and TRBJ1-1; no clear D. The CDR3 loop spans 12 amino acids. Germline CDR1 SGHTS, CDR2 YDEGEE. CDR3 region: CASSPSVGRHSF. The CDR3 region has the DNA TGTGCCAGCAGCCCTAGTGTGGGGAGGCACTCCTTT.

The chain links TRBV5-1 to TRBJ2-3; maybe TRBD2 (5 bases). Trimming pared 4 bases from V and 3 bases from J, leaving 18 bases between. This CDR3 spans 16 amino acids. CDR1 is SGHRS, CDR2 YFSETQ, per germline. DNA for the CDR3: TGCGCCAGCAGCCTCGAGGGTGGGGATGGGACAGATACGCAGTATTTT. The encoded protein is CASSLEGGDGTDTQYF. Looking up the rest from reference TRBV5-1 and TRBJ2-3 gives the full variable domain: KAGVTQTPRYLIKTRGQQVTLSCSPISGHRSVSWYQQTPGQGLQFLFEYFSETQRNKGNFPGRFSGRQFSNSRSEMNVSTLELGDSALYLCASSLEGGDGTDTQYFGPGTRLTVL.

V usage is TRBV27 and J usage is TRBJ1-4; a weak D match, TRBD1 (6 bases). Germline loops: CDR1 MNHEY, CDR2 SMNVEV (reference sequence). The CDR3 is 16 amino acids. The V end lost 6 bases, the J end lost 0 bases, and 14 bases lay between the germline ends. CDR3 nucleotide sequence: TGTGCCAGCAGGATCCAGGGGTTTGCAACTAATGAAAAACTGTTTTTT. It specifies CASRIQGFATNEKLFF.

The chain uses TRBV9 and TRBJ1-1; D remains ambiguous. V shed 0 bases and J shed 4 bases, with 10 bases lying between them. The CDR3 covers 14 residues. CDR1 is SGDLS and CDR2 is YYNGEE in the germline V gene. The DNA for the CDR3 is TGTGCCAGCAGCGTAGGTGTGGTTTCCACTGAAGCTTTCTTT. It codes for CASSVGVVSTEAFF.

The chain employs TRBV7-9 and TRBJ2-7, with D possibly TRBD2 on 6 matching bases. Germline values: CDR1 SEHNR, CDR2 FQNEAQ (reference sequence). The CDR3 loop spans 15 amino acids. Trimming left V 1 base short and J 3 bases short, with 13 bases between. The DNA of the CDR3 is TGTGCCAGCAGCTTAGGCCCCACGGGAGACTACGAGCAGTACTTC. Translated: CASSLGPTGDYEQYF.

V gene TRBV6-5 combines with J gene TRBJ1-2; a weak D match, TRBD1 (5 bases). This CDR3 has 12 amino acids. Germline V gene lookup returns CDR1 MNHEY and CDR2 SVGAGI. V shed 9 bases and J shed 5 bases, with 13 bases lying between them. The chain's CDR3 is CASWAGGYGYTF. The CDR3 DNA is TGTGCCAGTTGGGCGGGGGGGTATGGCTACACCTTC.

The chain employs TRBV7-2 and TRBJ1-2, with unresolved D. The CDR3 extends over 14 amino acids. Trimming removed 0 bases at V and 4 bases at J, with 9 bases between. Germline loops: CDR1 SGHTA, CDR2 FQGNSA. CDR3 coding DNA: TGTGCCAGCAGCTTAGCCAGGAGACTCTATGGCTACACCTTC. Translating it yields CASSLARRLYGYTF.

The chain couples TRBV5-3 to TRBJ1-2, with TRBD1 matching 9 bases. TRBV5-3 is filed as an ORF, its function uncertain. The ends lost 3 bases at V and 4 bases at J; junction bases unmatched: 13. The CDR3 extends over 17 amino acids. The DNA for the CDR3 is TGTGCCAGAAGCTCAAAAACCGGGACAGGGTACGTCTATGGCTACACCTTC. Translating gives CARSSKTGTGYVYGYTF.

The chain is built from TRBV4-3 and TRBJ1-1; D is unresolved. The CDR3 loop spans 16 amino acids. V lost 4 bases and J 5 bases, leaving 20 bases between the germline ends. Germline assignment: CDR1 LGHNA and CDR2 YSLEER. CDR3 coding DNA: TGCGCCAGCAGCCGTCTCCCCTTGGACTCTGGTACTGAAGCTTTCTTT. This gives the protein CASSRLPLDSGTEAFF.

To note about this clone: This specimen includes other DNA sequences encoding the same CDR3. V gene TRBV9 combines with J gene TRBJ2-1; 10 bases agree with TRBD2. CDR1 is SGDLS and CDR2 is YYNGEE in the germline V gene. The CDR3 has 15 amino acids. V lost 2 bases and J lost 4; bases outside the gene matches: 3. DNA of the CDR3: TGTGCCAGCAGCGTGGAGCGGGGGGGATACAATGAGCAGTTCTTC. This sequence encodes CASSVERGGYNEQFF. Full variable domain (missing parts from reference TRBV9 and TRBJ2-1): DSGVTQTPKHLITATGQRVTLRCSPRSGDLSVYWYQQSLDQGLQFLIQYYNGEERAKGNILERFSAQQFPDLHSELNLSSLELGDSALYFCASSVERGGYNEQFFGPGTRLTVL.

The chain carries TRBV21-1 and TRBJ1-6; the DNA was not used to check the table's D call, TRBD1. TRBV21-1 corresponds to a pseudogene. The CDR3 runs 16 residues. CDR3 in amino acids: CASSFLKRDIYSPLHF. The CDR3 nucleotides are TGTGCCAGCAGTTTCTTAAAGAGGGACATTTATTCACCCCTCCACTTT.

The V gene is TRBV5-1, the J gene TRBJ2-7; D uncertain. With 0 bases removed from V and 7 bases from J, the gap between germline ends came to 8 bases. The germline V gene encodes CDR1 SGHRS and CDR2 YFSETQ. The CDR3 is made up of 12 amino acids. CDR3 sequence: CASSLGLGEQYF. Written as DNA, the CDR3 is TGCGCCAGCAGCTTGGGGTTGGGTGAGCAGTACTTC.

The CDR3 loop reads CASSLQGRGQETQYF. For the CDR3, the DNA is TGTGCCAGCAGCCTCCAGGGGCGGGGCCAAGAGACCCAGTACTTC. This chain connects TRBV7-9 to TRBJ2-5, with D perhaps being TRBD1 or TRBD2 (6 bases each). The CDR3 consists of 15 residues. Trimming took off 5 bases at V and 1 base at J, with 14 bases between the two ends. Germline V lookup: CDR1 SEHNR, CDR2 FQNEAQ (reference sequence).

This rearrangement joins TRBV19 to TRBJ1-1; perhaps TRBD1 as D (5 bases). The CDR3 sequence is 12 residues long. Deletions cut 6 bases from V and 6 bases from J, with 11 bases between. Germline V gives CDR1 LNHDA, CDR2 SQIVND (reference sequence). The CDR3 is CASRTGGAEAFF. CDR3 sequence (DNA): TGTGCCAGTAGAACAGGAGGTGCTGAAGCTTTCTTT.

CDR3 loop: CASSLAGNTEAFF. The CDR3 nucleotides read TGTGCCAGCAGCTTAGCTGGGAACACTGAAGCTTTCTTT. The V gene is TRBV7-3, the J gene TRBJ1-1; D unresolved. Germline V gene lookup returns CDR1 SGHTA and CDR2 FQGTGA. V lost 2 bases, J lost 1 base, and 5 bases lay in between. This CDR3 spans 13 amino acids.

This chain joins TRBV7-9 and TRBJ1-5; D is unclear. Germline V CDR1 and CDR2: SEHNR, FQNEAQ (reference sequence). This CDR3 is built from 13 residues. The ends were cut back, 3 bases at V and 4 bases at J, with 7 bases in the middle. The CDR3 protein is CASSFGPNQPQHF. CDR3 nucleotide sequence: TGTGCCAGCAGCTTTGGCCCTAATCAGCCCCAGCATTTT.

The chain is built from TRBV5-4 and TRBJ1-1, with TRBD1 matching 7 bases. The CDR3 sequence is 15 residues long. Germline V lookup: CDR1 SGHNT, CDR2 YYREEE (reference sequence). V trimming: 0 bases; J trimming: 1 base; junction bases outside the gene matches: 3. The CDR3 region is CASSLEAGGNTEAFF. CDR3 in DNA: TGTGCCAGCAGCTTGGAGGCAGGGGGGAACACTGAAGCTTTCTTT.

The chain carries TRBV18 and TRBJ1-4; TRBD1 might be the D (6 bases). The CDR3 spans 15 residues. CDR1 is KGHSH, CDR2 LQKENI, per germline. The V end was cut by 3 bases, the J end by 4 bases, with 12 bases between. CDR3 sequence: CASSPNGRGNEKLFF. The DNA for the CDR3 is TGTGCCAGCTCACCTAACGGCAGGGGTAATGAAAAACTGTTTTTT.

This chain uses TRBV7-9 with TRBJ2-1, with D possibly TRBD2 on 7 matching bases. Germline V gives CDR1 SEHNR, CDR2 FQNEAQ (reference sequence). The CDR3 runs to 14 residues. The ends were cut back, 8 bases at V and 7 bases at J, with 18 bases in the middle. The CDR3 sequence is CASSRHGGPNEQFF. The CDR3 DNA reads TGTGCCAGCTCCAGACACGGGGGGCCTAATGAGCAGTTCTTC. The complete variable domain, with remaining parts taken from reference TRBV7-9 and TRBJ2-1, reads DTGVSQNPRHKITKRGQNVTFRCDPISEHNRLYWYRQTLGQGPEFLTYFQNEAQLEKSRLLSDRFSAERPKGSFSTLEIQRTEQGDSAMYLCASSRHGGPNEQFFGPGTRLTVL.

V gene TRBV2 combines with J gene TRBJ1-1; tentative D call: TRBD1 (6 bases). V was cut by 8 bases and J by 11 bases, with 15 bases left in between. The CDR3 is made up of 11 amino acids. Germline V CDR1 and CDR2: SNHLY, FYNNEI. In nucleotides, the CDR3 is TGTGCCAGCGGGCTTGGACAGAGGGCTTTCTTT. This translates into CASGLGQRAFF.

This clone was seen a few times. The chain joins TRBV7-3 to TRBJ2-2; D unresolved. In germline, CDR1 is SGHTA, CDR2 FQGTGA. The V end was cut by 2 bases, the J end by 1 base, with 8 bases between. The CDR3 spans 15 residues. CDR3 sequence reads: CASSLASLNTGELFF. The CDR3 DNA is TGTGCCAGCAGCTTAGCCTCCCTGAACACCGGGGAGCTGTTTTTT.

This rearrangement joins TRBV9 to TRBJ2-5, with 7 nucleotides matching TRBD1. The J segment lost 3 bases and the V segment lost 4 bases, leaving 6 bases of the junction unmatched. From germline, CDR1 is SGDLS and CDR2 YYNGEE. The CDR3 runs 14 residues. The CDR3 bases are TGTGCCAGCAGCTCCCGACAGGGTAAAGAGACCCAGTACTTC. Its protein is CASSSRQGKETQYF.

Notes on this clone: Compared with germline, one end of the junction differs, possibly owing to a read error. V and J are TRBV19 and TRBJ1-3; D is possibly TRBD1 (6 bases). In germline, CDR1 is LNHDA, CDR2 SQIVND (reference sequence). This CDR3 is 18 amino acids long. The CDR3, as DNA: TGTGCCAGTAGTGCCTCAACGGGACAAGGGTCCCTGGGAATCACCATATATTTT. Translation: CASSASTGQGSLGITIYF.

The gene calls are TRBV27 and TRBJ1-1; 10 nucleotides line up with TRBD1. Germline CDR1 and CDR2: MNHEY and SMNVEV (reference sequence). The CDR3 has 15 amino acids. After removal of 3 bases from V and 4 bases from J, the junction contained 5 bases not matched to a gene. This CDR3 is CASSLTGGRGTEAFF. The CDR3 DNA reads TGTGCCAGCAGTTTGACAGGGGGCCGGGGCACTGAAGCTTTCTTT.

In DNA form, the CDR3 reads TGTGCCAGCAGCCCCACCATGGACAGGGGGCGTTTCGATGAGCAGTTCTTC. Translating gives CASSPTMDRGRFDEQFF. J is TRBJ2-1 and V is TRBV7-8; 11 bases align to TRBD1. Germline V gene data show CDR1 as SGHVS and CDR2 as FQNEAQ. The length of the CDR3 is 17 residues. V dropped 5 bases and J dropped 8; count of bases not matched to a gene: 14.

J is TRBJ1-6 and V is TRBV27; D might be TRBD1 (6 bases). V lost 6 bases to trimming and J lost 0 bases, with 9 bases between them. Germline CDR1 MNHEY, CDR2 SMNVEV (reference sequence). The CDR3 spans 15 residues. The CDR3 DNA reads TGTGCCAGCAGCCCGGGGGCCTCCTATAATTCACCCCTCCACTTT. Its protein product is CASSPGASYNSPLHF.

The chain joins TRBV19 to TRBJ1-4; weak D call: TRBD1 (5 bases). The CDR3 totals 14 residues. V lost 3 bases and J 8 bases, leaving 13 bases between the germline ends. Germline CDR1 is LNHDA and CDR2 is SQIVND (reference sequence). The CDR3 loop reads CASSMGRDGEKLFF. DNA for the CDR3: TGTGCCAGTAGTATGGGCAGGGATGGCGAAAAACTGTTTTTT.